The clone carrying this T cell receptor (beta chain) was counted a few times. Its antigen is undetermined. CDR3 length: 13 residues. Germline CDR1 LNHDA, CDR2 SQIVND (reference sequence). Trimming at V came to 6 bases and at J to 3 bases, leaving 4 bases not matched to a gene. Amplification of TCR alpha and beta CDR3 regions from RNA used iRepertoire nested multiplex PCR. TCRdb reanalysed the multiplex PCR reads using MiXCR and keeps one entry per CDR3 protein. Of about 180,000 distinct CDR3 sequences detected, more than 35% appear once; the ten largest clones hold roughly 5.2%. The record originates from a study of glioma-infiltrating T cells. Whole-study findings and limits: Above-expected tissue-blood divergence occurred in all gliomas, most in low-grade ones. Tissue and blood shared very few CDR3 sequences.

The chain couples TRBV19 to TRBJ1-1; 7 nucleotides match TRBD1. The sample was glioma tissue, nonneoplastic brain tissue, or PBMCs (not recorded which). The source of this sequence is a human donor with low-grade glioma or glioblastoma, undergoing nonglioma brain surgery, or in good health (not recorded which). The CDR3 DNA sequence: TGTGCCAGTAGCGCGGGACAGCACACTGAAGCTTTCTTT. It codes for CASSAGQHTEAFF. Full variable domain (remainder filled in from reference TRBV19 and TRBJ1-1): DGGITQSPKYLFRKEGQNVTLSCEQNLNHDAMYWYRQDPGQGLRLIYYSQIVNDFQKGDIAEGYSVSREKKESFPLTVTSAQKNPTAFYLCASSAGQHTEAFFGQGTRLTVV.